The clone carrying this TCR beta chain has a single count. The antigen remains undetermined. The germline V gene has CDR1 MDHEN and CDR2 SYDVKM. This CDR3 spans 19 amino acids. The ends lost 4 bases at V and 0 bases at J; junction bases unmatched: 9. Specified time point: newly diagnosed GD, antithyroid drugs for less than 3 months. The TCR library was made from RNA that had been extracted from PBMCs in TRIzol. Enrollment of patients was through an endocrinology department in Xi'an, China. Researchers made TCR beta libraries by using iRepertoire HTBI primers and running Arm-PCR on CDR3 regions. TCRdb re-called the multiplex PCR reads through MiXCR, storing one row per CDR3 protein. The sample records over 300,000 distinct CDR3 sequences, 15% being singletons. This sample was included in a study of regulatory T cells in long-lasting Graves disease. Whole-study results and caveats: Persistent disease was associated with favored TRBV28 usage and with favored use of TRBJ1-2 and TRBJ2-5. Fewer public clonotypes were shared by new patients (approximately 970) than by persistent patients (2,741).

The sequencing used peripheral blood mononuclear cells (PBMCs), collected at new diagnosis, from a patient treated with antithyroid drugs. This TCR was recovered from a female donor with Graves disease. The chain links TRBV28 to TRBJ2-1; TRBD2 matches 13 bases. CDR3 region: CASSYPIGTSGTSYNEQFF. For the CDR3, the DNA is TGTGCCAGCAGTTACCCCATTGGGACTAGCGGGACCTCCTACAATGAGCAGTTCTTC. Using reference TRBV28 and TRBJ2-1 for the parts outside the CDR3, the full variable domain is DVKVTQSSRYLVKRTGEKVFLECVQDMDHENMFWYRQDPGLGLRLIYFSYDVKMKEKGDIPEGYSVSREKKERFSLILESASTNQTSMYLCASSYPIGTSGTSYNEQFFGPGTRLTVL.